This TCR beta chain was identified during a study of blood T cell repertoires in COVID-19. Turning to the study itself: Sites in the United States, Italy and Spain provided acute and convalescent COVID-19 samples. T cells, B-cell-depleted T cells, or PBMCs supplied cDNA or gDNA.

The V gene's germline CDR1 is SGHNT and CDR2 YYREEE (reference sequence). V was cut by 4 bases and J by 1 base, with 18 bases left in between. The CDR3 runs to 17 residues. Here immunoSEQ multiplex PCR was the method, and the copy in TCRdb shows in-frame clones only, minus some. The sample includes about 59,000 clones, around four fifths of them seen just once. Input material: peripheral blood. This TCR came from a man older than 75 with acute or convalescent COVID-19. The genes are TRBV5-4 and TRBJ2-4; tentatively, D is TRBD2 (6 bases). The CDR3, as DNA: TGTGCCAGCAGCGCTCAGAGCGGAGGGCTTGCCAAAAACATTCAGTACTTC. Translating gives CASSAQSGGLAKNIQYF.